This T cell receptor (beta chain) was captured in a study of early T cells in non-severe SARS-CoV-2 infection. Broader study findings: Clonotype matching in VDJdb favored anti-spike CD8 responses and did not capture private and CD4 specificities.

TCRdb ran MiXCR on the 5' RACE reads and lists one entry per CDR3 protein. The repertoire has 60,000 to 65,000 distinct CDR3 sequences, 7% to 10% of them found once; the top ten carry roughly an eighth. This clonotype was observed a handful of times. The antigen is not known. The CDR3 has 13 residues. Germline lookup yields CDR1 SGHKS and CDR2 YYEKEE (reference sequence). V was clipped by 1 base and J by 5 bases, with 10 bases between them. The sample here was whole blood, taken at baseline. This sequence joins TRBV5-5 and TRBJ2-7; weak D call: TRBD2 (6 bases). This clonotype was sampled from an adult who was a healthcare worker with PCR-confirmed SARS-CoV-2 infection or an uninfected control (not recorded which). The DNA for the CDR3 is TGTGCCAGCAGCTTGTGGCGGGACGACGAGCAGTACTTC. Protein: CASSLWRDDEQYF.